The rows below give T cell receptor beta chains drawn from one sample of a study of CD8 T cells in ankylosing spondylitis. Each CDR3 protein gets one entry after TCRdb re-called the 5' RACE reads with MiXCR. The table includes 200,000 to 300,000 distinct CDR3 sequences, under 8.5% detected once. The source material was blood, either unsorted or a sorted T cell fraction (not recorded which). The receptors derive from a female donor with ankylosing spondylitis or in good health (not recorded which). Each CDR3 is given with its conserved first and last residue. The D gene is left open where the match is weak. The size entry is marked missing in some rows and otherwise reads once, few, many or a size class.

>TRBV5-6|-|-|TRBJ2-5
CASSDSMYQETQYF
TGTGCCAGCAGCGACTCTATGTACCAAGAGACCCAGTACTTC
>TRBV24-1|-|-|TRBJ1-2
CATSDNGRTYGYTF
TGTGCCACCAGTGATAACGGGAGAACCTATGGCTACACCTTC
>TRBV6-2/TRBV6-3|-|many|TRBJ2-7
CASNVNPYEQYF
TGTGCCAGCAATGTGAATCCTTACGAGCAGTACTTC
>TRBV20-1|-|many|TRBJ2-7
CSAADSRGYEQYF
TGCAGTGCTGCCGACTCTCGGGGCTACGAGCAGTACTTC
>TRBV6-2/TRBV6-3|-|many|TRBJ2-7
CASMEVGETYEQYF
TGTGCCAGCATGGAAGTAGGGGAAACCTACGAGCAGTACTTC
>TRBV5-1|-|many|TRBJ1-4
CASSLGNTRLEKLFF
TGCGCCAGCAGCTTGGGAAACACGCGACTTGAAAAACTGTTTTTT
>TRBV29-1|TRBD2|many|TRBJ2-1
CSVVGGGLANEQFF
TGCAGCGTTGTGGGGGGGGGACTAGCGAATGAGCAGTTCTTC
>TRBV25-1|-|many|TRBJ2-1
CASTGLGSYNEQFF
TGTGCCAGCACCGGGTTAGGATCCTACAATGAGCAGTTCTTC
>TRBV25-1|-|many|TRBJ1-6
CASSELGRGNSPLHF
TGTGCCAGCAGTGAATTGGGACGGGGGAATTCACCCCTCCACTTT
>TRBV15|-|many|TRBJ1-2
CATSRDPGANYGYTF
TGTGCCACCAGCAGAGATCCAGGGGCAAACTATGGCTACACCTTC
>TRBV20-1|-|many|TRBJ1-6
CSASSSPLHF
TGCAGTGCTAGTTCCTCACCCCTCCACTTT
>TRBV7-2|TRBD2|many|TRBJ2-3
CASRLAGVADTQYF
TGTGCCAGCAGGCTAGCGGGAGTCGCAGATACGCAGTATTTT
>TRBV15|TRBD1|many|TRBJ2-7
CATSRVGQGVRYEQYF
TGTGCCACCAGCAGAGTTGGACAGGGCGTTCGGTACGAGCAGTACTTC
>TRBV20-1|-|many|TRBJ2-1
CSGRWDDNEQFF
TGCAGTGGCCGTTGGGATGACAATGAGCAGTTCTTC
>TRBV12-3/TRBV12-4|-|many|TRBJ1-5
CASSLVDQPQHF
TGTGCCAGCAGTTTAGTCGATCAGCCCCAGCATTTT
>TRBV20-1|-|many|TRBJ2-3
CSVQYTDTQYF
TGCAGTGTTCAATACACAGATACGCAGTATTTT
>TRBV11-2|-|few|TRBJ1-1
CASSPFRATEAFF
TGTGCCAGCAGCCCGTTCCGGGCCACTGAAGCTTTCTTT
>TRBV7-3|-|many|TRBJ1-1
CASRKQGPNTEAFF
TGTGCCAGCAGAAAACAGGGTCCGAACACTGAAGCTTTCTTT
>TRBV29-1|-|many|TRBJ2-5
CSVGSALQETQYF
TGCAGCGTTGGATCGGCACTCCAAGAGACCCAGTACTTC
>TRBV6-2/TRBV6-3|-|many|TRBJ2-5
CASTVKKGETQYF
TGTGCCAGCACCGTCAAGAAGGGAGAGACCCAGTACTTC
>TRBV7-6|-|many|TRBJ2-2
CASSFRDSLFANTGELFF
TGTGCCAGCAGCTTCCGGGACTCCCTGTTCGCGAACACCGGGGAGCTGTTTTTT
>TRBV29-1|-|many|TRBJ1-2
CSVEQNYGYTF
TGCAGCGTTGAGCAGAACTATGGCTACACCTTC
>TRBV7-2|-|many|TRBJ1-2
CASSLVTASYGYTF
TGTGCCAGCAGCTTAGTAACAGCGAGCTATGGCTACACCTTC
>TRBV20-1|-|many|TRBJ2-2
CSARARTGLGAGELFF
TGCAGTGCTAGAGCGAGAACGGGTCTGGGGGCCGGGGAGCTGTTTTTT
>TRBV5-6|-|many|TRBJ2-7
CASGRIQQYF
TGTGCCAGCGGGAGAATACAGCAGTACTTC
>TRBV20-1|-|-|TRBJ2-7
CSASLGRLGYEQYF
TGCAGTGCTAGTCTCGGGCGGCTTGGCTACGAGCAGTACTTC